This T cell receptor (beta chain) was sequenced during a study of regulatory T cells in long-lasting Graves disease. Study at large: The term persistent Graves' disease signified upward of 5 years on antithyroid drugs with positive TSH receptor antibodies. Study outcomes and limitations: Repertoires from persistent disease leaned toward TRBV28, TRBJ1-2 and TRBJ2-5.

The TCR beta library used iRepertoire HTBI primers with Arm-PCR amplification of CDR3. Authors' processing steps: Identification yielded around 64 TRBV and around 15 TRBJ segments across samples. TCRdb used MiXCR to reprocess the multiplex PCR reads, holding one entry per CDR3 protein. The V and J calls and clone size are TCRdb's, not the authors'. The sample includes approximately 500,000 distinct CDR3 sequences, roughly 21% of them seen just once. With 1 base clipped from V and 6 bases from J, the junction kept 16 bases outside the gene matches. Looked up from germline, CDR1 is PRHDT and CDR2 is FYEKMQ (reference sequence). The CDR3 length is 18 residues. Described time point: persistent/refractory GD, antithyroid drugs over 5 years with positive TRAb. RNA extracted from PBMCs served as the sequencing template. Peripheral blood, at 7.5 to 9 milliliters, went into EDTA tubes. About this clonotype itself: Its matching antigen is unknown.

The TCR was taken from a female donor with Graves disease. The material was peripheral blood mononuclear cells (PBMCs), obtained when the disease was refractory, from a patient treated with antithyroid drugs. V and J are TRBV13 and TRBJ1-1, with 8 bases identical to TRBD1. The CDR3 DNA follows: TGTGCCAGCAGCTTAGCCGGACAGGGAGCCCCCCTTAGACCTGAAGCTTTCTTT. Protein product: CASSLAGQGAPLRPEAFF.